The 22 T cell receptor beta chains below all came from one sample that was sequenced in a study of cytomegalovirus exposure and HLA in healthy donors. 60 Vbeta and 13 Jbeta primers were used in PCR. Sequencing was performed with immunoSEQ multiplex PCR; in TCRdb, only in-frame clones are kept and a portion is missing. The repertoire table contains approximately 110,000 clones. Input material: PBMCs. Every receptor here comes from a man aged 40-49 years in good health and CMV-seronegative.

The chain links TRBV11-3 to TRBJ2-7; a weak D match, TRBD1 (6 bases). This CDR3 spans 12 amino acids. Trimming stripped 3 bases from V and 6 bases from J, with 9 bases between. Germline V gives CDR1 SGHNT, CDR2 YENEEA. The CDR3 coding sequence is TGTGCCAGCAGCTTCCAGGGGCTCGAGCAGTACTTC. This sequence encodes CASSFQGLEQYF.

The J gene is TRBJ2-7, the V gene TRBV19; 10 bases are a match to TRBD2. The germline V gene has CDR1 LNHDA and CDR2 SQIVND (reference sequence). The CDR3 sequence is 15 residues long. The V segment lost 2 bases and the J segment 5 bases; nucleotides outside the gene matches: 6. This chain's CDR3 is CASSIILAGVHEQYF. CDR3 DNA: TGTGCCAGTAGTATAATCCTAGCGGGAGTCCACGAGCAGTACTTC.

The V gene is TRBV30, the J gene TRBJ1-4; possibly TRBD1 for D (6 bases). This CDR3 is 14 amino acids long. Trimming cost V 3 bases and J 7 bases, with 15 bases left between them. Looked up from germline, CDR1 is GTSNPN and CDR2 is SVGIG (reference sequence). CDR3 DNA sequence: TGTGCCTGGAGAGAGGGGGTGCTGAGTGAAAAACTGTTTTTT. Translation: CAWREGVLSEKLFF.

The chain joins TRBV19 to TRBJ1-5; 8 bases match TRBD1. Unmatched junction bases numbered 6, after V lost 4 bases and J lost 1 base. Germline V gene sequence: CDR1 LNHDA, CDR2 SQIVND (reference sequence). The length of the CDR3 is 16 residues. The CDR3 DNA is TGTGCCAGTAGTAGCCGGACAGGGAGGAGCAATCAGCCCCAGCATTTT. This codes for CASSSRTGRSNQPQHF.

The genes are TRBV5-4 and TRBJ2-7; 14 nucleotides agree with TRBD2. The CDR3 is 16 residues long. V lost 0 bases and J lost 4; bases outside the gene matches: 3. CDR1 is SGHNT and CDR2 is YYREEE in the germline V gene (reference sequence). DNA of the CDR3: TGTGCCAGCAGCTTGGGGGGACTAGCGGGAGTGTACGAGCAGTACTTC. It encodes CASSLGGLAGVYEQYF.

This chain joins TRBV5-1 and TRBJ1-2; D perhaps matches TRBD1 (6 bases). Germline CDR1 and CDR2: SGHRS and YFSETQ. The CDR3 runs to 14 residues. V lost 0 bases and J lost 5, with 11 bases in between. CDR3 loop: CASSLADSLYGYTF. The DNA of the CDR3 is TGCGCCAGCAGCTTGGCGGACAGCCTTTATGGCTACACCTTC.

This rearrangement joins TRBV5-1 to TRBJ2-2; D is ambiguous. Germline V gene data show CDR1 as SGHRS and CDR2 as YFSETQ. V lost 0 bases and J lost 0, with 6 bases in between. The CDR3 contains 15 residues. The DNA for the CDR3 is TGCGCCAGCAGCTTGGACTTCGCGAACACCGGGGAGCTGTTTTTT. It specifies CASSLDFANTGELFF. The whole variable domain, remainder taken from reference TRBV5-1 and TRBJ2-2, is KAGVTQTPRYLIKTRGQQVTLSCSPISGHRSVSWYQQTPGQGLQFLFEYFSETQRNKGNFPGRFSGRQFSNSRSEMNVSTLELGDSALYLCASSLDFANTGELFFGEGSRLTVL.

The gene calls are TRBV28 and TRBJ2-1, with TRBD2 matching 8 bases. V was clipped by 5 bases and J by 3 bases; unmatched bases: 6. The CDR3 totals 15 residues. Germline V gene sequence: CDR1 MDHEN, CDR2 SYDVKM. The DNA for the CDR3 is TGTGCCAGCAGTATACTAAGCGGGAGCTACAATGAGCAGTTCTTC. Its protein is CASSILSGSYNEQFF.

The genes are TRBV27 and TRBJ1-2; 10 nucleotides agree with TRBD1. CDR3 length equals 14 residues. The trim removed 3 bases at V and 5 bases at J, leaving 3 bases unmatched. Germline V lookup: CDR1 MNHEY, CDR2 SMNVEV (reference sequence). CDR3 residues: CASSFDRGQYGYTF. CDR3 DNA: TGTGCCAGCAGTTTCGACAGGGGGCAGTATGGCTACACCTTC.

The gene calls are TRBV7-2 and TRBJ2-7; 7 nucleotides align to TRBD2. Trimming took 0 bases from V and 2 from J; bases not matched to a gene: 7. This CDR3 is built from 16 residues. CDR1 and CDR2 (germline): SGHTA, FQGNSA. CDR3 in amino acids: CASSLAGGVSTYEQYF. CDR3 bases: TGTGCCAGCAGCTTAGCGGGGGGGGTGTCGACCTACGAGCAGTACTTC.

The chain is built from TRBV9 and TRBJ1-1; D is unclear. Trimming shortened V by 4 bases and J by 0 bases, and 7 bases separated the two germline ends. CDR1 SGDLS and CDR2 YYNGEE come from the germline V gene. The CDR3 extends over 13 amino acids. The CDR3 bases are TGTGCCAGCAGCCCCGCGCTGAACACTGAAGCTTTCTTT. Translation gives CASSPALNTEAFF. The full variable domain, its missing parts supplied by reference TRBV9 and TRBJ1-1, is DSGVTQTPKHLITATGQRVTLRCSPRSGDLSVYWYQQSLDQGLQFLIQYYNGEERAKGNILERFSAQQFPDLHSELNLSSLELGDSALYFCASSPALNTEAFFGQGTRLTVV.

The rearrangement joins TRBV19 to TRBJ1-2; D perhaps matches TRBD1 (6 bases). Trimming took 8 bases from V and 4 from J, leaving 14 bases between them. The CDR3 contains 13 residues. The germline V gene encodes CDR1 LNHDA and CDR2 SQIVND (reference sequence). CDR3 loop: CASYRGAFYGYTF. The CDR3 DNA reads as TGTGCCAGTTACCGGGGGGCCTTCTATGGCTACACCTTC.

About this clone itself: A read error may account for a junction end that differs from germline. The genes are TRBV7-7 and TRBJ2-3; 7 bases line up with TRBD2. There are 16 residues in the CDR3. From germline, CDR1 is SSHAT and CDR2 FNYEAQ (reference sequence). CDR3 sequence (DNA): TGTGCTAGCAGCTTAGGCCTAGCGGCTGGCACAGATACGCAGTATTTT. Encoded protein: CASSLGLAAGTDTQYF.

The V and J genes are TRBV27 and TRBJ1-2; 8 bases line up with TRBD1. The germline gives CDR1 MNHEY, CDR2 SMNVEV (reference sequence). The CDR3 totals 15 residues. V shed 5 bases and J 4 bases; nucleotides not matched to a gene: 9. The CDR3, as DNA: TGTGCCAGCAGTCCCCTCCCGACAGGGGTCTATGGCTACACCTTC. This sequence encodes CASSPLPTGVYGYTF.

This chain uses TRBV4-3 with TRBJ2-3; 7 positions match TRBD1. This CDR3 is built from 18 residues. The germline V gene has CDR1 LGHNA and CDR2 YSLEER. Trimming cost V 0 bases and J 2 bases; bases outside gene matches: 11. DNA for the CDR3: TGCGCCAGCAGCCAAGATCGGAGGACAGGTCAAATCACAGATACGCAGTATTTT. It yields the protein CASSQDRRTGQITDTQYF.

The genes are TRBV29-1 and TRBJ2-3; TRBD1 matches 12 bases. The CDR3 is 12 residues long. Unmatched junction bases numbered 2, after V lost 7 bases and J lost 6 bases. The V gene's germline CDR1 is SQVTM and CDR2 ANQGSEA. CDR3 nucleotide sequence: TGCAGCGGGGACAGGGGGCATGATACGCAGTATTTT. Its protein product is CSGDRGHDTQYF.

The genes are TRBV7-2 and TRBJ2-2, with D perhaps TRBD2 (6 bases). The CDR3 extends over 15 amino acids. Germline V gene sequence: CDR1 SGHTA, CDR2 FQGNSA. Trimming removed 3 bases from V and 5 bases from J, with 13 bases in between. This CDR3 reads CASSFAGLNTGELFF. The CDR3 DNA follows: TGTGCCAGCAGCTTTGCGGGATTAAATACCGGGGAGCTGTTTTTT.

The rearrangement joins TRBV6-5 to TRBJ2-7; the D gene is possibly TRBD2 (6 bases). The germline V and J ends were trimmed by 7 bases and 5 bases, with 15 bases remaining between them. This CDR3 is 13 amino acids long. Germline CDR1 is MNHEY and CDR2 is SVGAGI. The CDR3 loop reads CASTRPSANEQYF. DNA for the CDR3: TGTGCCAGCACTAGGCCTAGCGCAAACGAGCAGTACTTC.

The V gene is TRBV25-1, the J gene TRBJ1-6; unclear D gene. The CDR3 runs to 14 residues. The V gene's germline CDR1 is MGHDK and CDR2 SYGVNS. Trimming took off 3 bases at V and 9 bases at J, with 12 bases between the two ends. The CDR3 DNA follows: TGTGCCAGCAGTGATATTAGCATTGGTTCACCCCTCCACTTT. Translating gives CASSDISIGSPLHF.

V gene TRBV5-1 combines with J gene TRBJ2-3; TRBD2 matches 9 bases. J lost 4 bases, V lost 0 bases, and 9 bases had no gene match. Germline V gives CDR1 SGHRS, CDR2 YFSETQ. CDR3 length: 17 residues. In nucleotides, the CDR3 is TGCGCCAGCAGCTTGGATTTGGGCGGGAGGGCCGCAGATACGCAGTATTTT. Protein product: CASSLDLGGRAADTQYF.

The chain links TRBV6-1 to TRBJ2-1, with TRBD2 identical over 9 bases. After removal of 10 bases from V and 5 bases from J, the junction contained 9 bases not matched to a gene. The CDR3 length is 14 residues. Germline V gives CDR1 MNHNS, CDR2 SASEGT. The CDR3 DNA is TGTGCCACCCGTCCTAGCGGGAATAACAATGAGCAGTTCTTC. This sequence encodes CATRPSGNNNEQFF.

The rearrangement links TRBV12-5 to TRBJ2-3; the D gene is possibly TRBD2 (5 bases). Germline-derived CDR1 and CDR2 are LGHNT and FRNRAP. The CDR3 runs to 13 residues. V lost 2 bases and J lost 4, with 7 bases in between. DNA of the CDR3: TGTGCTAGTGGTTTGACCGGGGCAGATACGCAGTATTTT. Amino acids: CASGLTGADTQYF.